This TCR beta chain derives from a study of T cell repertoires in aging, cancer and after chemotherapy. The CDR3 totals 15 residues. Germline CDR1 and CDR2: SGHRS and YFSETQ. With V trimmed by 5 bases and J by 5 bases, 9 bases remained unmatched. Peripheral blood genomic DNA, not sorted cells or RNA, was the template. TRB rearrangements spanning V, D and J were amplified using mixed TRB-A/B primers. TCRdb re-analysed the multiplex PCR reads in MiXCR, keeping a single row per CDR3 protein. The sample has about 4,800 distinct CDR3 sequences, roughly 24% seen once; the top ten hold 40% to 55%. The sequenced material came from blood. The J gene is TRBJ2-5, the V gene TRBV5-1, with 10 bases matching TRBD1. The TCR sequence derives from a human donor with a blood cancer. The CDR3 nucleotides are TGCGCCAGCAGGAAGGACAGGGGGGTTTGGGAGACCCAGTACTTC. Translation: CASRKDRGVWETQYF.